Shown below are 21 T cell receptor beta chains from a single sample sequenced in a study of T cells in tumors after PD-1 blockade. The method was immunoSEQ multiplex PCR; TCRdb's version includes in-frame clones alone and lacks a portion of them. The data hold around 25,000 clones, with 70% to 85% observed a single time. The material was PBMCs, obtained after anti-PD-1 treatment. These receptors all come from a human donor with basal cell carcinoma.

Details on this clone: This sample includes further DNA sequences coding for the same CDR3. V and J are TRBV5-1 and TRBJ2-5, with D perhaps matching TRBD1 or TRBD2 (6 bases each). Looked up from germline, CDR1 is SGHRS and CDR2 is YFSETQ. Trimming cost V 4 bases and J 5 bases, with 12 bases left between them. This CDR3 is built from 13 residues. In DNA form, the CDR3 reads TGCGCCAGCAGCCCAGAAGGGGGGGAGACCCAGTACTTC. Encoded protein: CASSPEGGETQYF. The full variable domain, with the rest looked up from reference TRBV5-1 and TRBJ2-5, is KAGVTQTPRYLIKTRGQQVTLSCSPISGHRSVSWYQQTPGQGLQFLFEYFSETQRNKGNFPGRFSGRQFSNSRSEMNVSTLELGDSALYLCASSPEGGETQYFGPGTRLLVL.

The chain combines TRBV10-3 with TRBJ2-5; no reliable D call. From germline, CDR1 is ENHRY and CDR2 SYGVKD. The CDR3 contains 14 residues. Trimming took 2 bases from V and 1 from J, leaving 8 bases between them. This CDR3 reads CAISEGRPQETQYF. The DNA for the CDR3 is TGTGCCATCAGTGAGGGGCGGCCCCAAGAGACCCAGTACTTC.

This chain links TRBV10-2 with TRBJ2-2, with TRBD2 identical over 12 bases. The CDR3 totals 15 residues. Germline V CDR1 and CDR2: WSHSY, SAAADI. The V and J ends lost 6 bases and 5 bases, in that order; junction bases with no gene match: 4. The CDR3 is CASSGLAGGTGELFF. The CDR3 DNA reads TGCGCCAGCAGCGGGCTAGCGGGGGGGACCGGGGAGCTGTTTTTT.

The chain links TRBV6-2 or TRBV6-3 to TRBJ2-1; no firm D call. The CDR3 runs 15 residues. Looked up from germline, CDR1 is MNHEY and CDR2 is SVGEGT. V gave up 4 bases and J gave up 8 bases, with 18 bases separating them. Written as DNA, the CDR3 is TGTGCCAGCAGTTCCGGTGGGCCCGTTTTGTATGAGCAGTTCTTC. It codes for CASSSGGPVLYEQFF.

This clone was found a few times. The chain carries TRBV7-9 and TRBJ1-5, with D unclear. V lost 5 bases and J 4 bases, leaving 9 bases between the germline ends. The CDR3 extends over 13 amino acids. Per germline, CDR1 SEHNR and CDR2 FQNEAQ (reference sequence). The CDR3, as DNA: TGTGCCAGCAGCCGGACGGCGAATCAGCCCCAGCATTTT. This codes for CASSRTANQPQHF.

The genes are TRBV18 and TRBJ1-1, with TRBD1 matching 7 bases. This CDR3 has 15 residues. Trimming removed 5 bases from V and 4 bases from J; junction bases left unmatched: 10. CDR1 and CDR2 from the germline V gene are KGHSH and LQKENI. Here the CDR3 DNA reads TGTGCCAGCTCAGACAACAGGGGAGGGTGCACTGAAGCTTTCTTT. It encodes CASSDNRGGCTEAFF.

This clone was seen once. The chain joins TRBV18 to TRBJ1-3; 7 bases line up with TRBD1. CDR3 length: 17 residues. V shed 0 bases and J 3 bases; nucleotides not matched to a gene: 8. Germline V gene sequence: CDR1 KGHSH, CDR2 LQKENI. This CDR3 reads CASSPPSGGFIGNTIYF. The CDR3 DNA sequence: TGTGCCAGCTCACCACCGTCAGGGGGTTTTATTGGAAACACCATATATTTT.

On this clone itself: The sample contains more than one DNA sequence encoding this CDR3. The chain recombines TRBV30 with TRBJ1-1; D remains unclear. V was trimmed by 3 bases and J by 1 base, leaving 12 bases between them. Germline V gives CDR1 GTSNPN, CDR2 SVGIG (reference sequence). This CDR3 spans 14 amino acids. As DNA, the CDR3 is TGTGCCTGGAGCGTATTTCCTCGGAACACTGAAGCTTTCTTT. As protein: CAWSVFPRNTEAFF.

The chain links TRBV5-6 to TRBJ1-6; D not certain. This CDR3 has 13 amino acids. Looked up from germline, CDR1 is SGHDT and CDR2 is YYEEEE. The ends were cut back, 4 bases at V and 8 bases at J, with 10 bases in the middle. The CDR3 region has the DNA TGTGCCAGCAGCCAAACCCGGGATTCACCCCTCCACTTT. It yields the protein CASSQTRDSPLHF.

The J gene is TRBJ2-6, the V gene TRBV11-3; D is unclear. The V gene lost 5 bases and the J gene lost 0 bases, with 14 bases spanning the gap. The CDR3 length is 17 residues. Germline V gene lookup returns CDR1 SGHNT and CDR2 YENEEA. CDR3 DNA sequence: TGTGCCAGCAGCCTTGGAGTGGTTCCCTCTGGGGCCAACGTCCTGACTTTC. It yields the protein CASSLGVVPSGANVLTF.

The J gene is TRBJ1-2, the V gene TRBV6-5; 7 bases line up with TRBD1. The CDR3 has 15 residues. In germline, CDR1 is MNHEY, CDR2 SVGAGI. Germline trimming cut 0 bases from V and 7 bases from J; bases unmatched to any gene: 8. CDR3 DNA sequence: TGTGCCAGCAGTTACTCGACAGGGCGCAGTGGTGGCTACACCTTC. This gives the protein CASSYSTGRSGGYTF.

The rearrangement links TRBV3-1 (or the pseudogene TRBV3-2) to TRBJ1-2; unclear D gene. CDR1 is LGHDT, CDR2 YNNKEL, per germline (reference sequence). Trimming removed 3 bases at V and 8 bases at J, with 13 bases between. CDR3 size: 13 residues. DNA of the CDR3: TGTGCCAGCAGCCAGGACCCGATCGCGGGCTACACCTTC. It specifies CASSQDPIAGYTF.

This clone has just a few counts. The chain couples TRBV4-1 to TRBJ1-3; perhaps TRBD1 as D (5 bases). Germline V gene lookup returns CDR1 MGHRA and CDR2 YSYEKL. V lost 8 bases to trimming and J lost 0 bases, with 11 bases between them. CDR3 length equals 14 residues. CDR3 DNA: TGCGCCAGCGGGGGAGGGACCTCTGGAAACACCATATATTTT. Amino acid sequence: CASGGGTSGNTIYF.

The J gene is TRBJ1-1, the V gene TRBV10-3, with 7 nucleotides matching TRBD1. Germline CDR1 is ENHRY and CDR2 is SYGVKD. This CDR3 region has 14 residues. V gave up 5 bases and J gave up 1 base; unmatched junction bases: 4. CDR3 bases: TGTGCCATCAGTACCGGGACAGCGAACACTGAAGCTTTCTTT. Protein product: CAISTGTANTEAFF.

V usage is TRBV19 and J usage is TRBJ2-1; TRBD1 matches at 8 bases. Germline CDR1 and CDR2: LNHDA and SQIVND (reference sequence). The J segment lost 6 bases and the V segment lost 3 bases, leaving 7 bases of the junction unmatched. The CDR3 is 15 amino acids. In DNA form, the CDR3 reads TGTGCCAGTAGTATTGACGGGACAGGTTTCAATGAGCAGTTCTTC. Translated: CASSIDGTGFNEQFF.

Only a few counts were recorded for this clone. The J gene is TRBJ2-1, the V gene TRBV29-1; possibly TRBD2 for D (6 bases). CDR1 and CDR2 (germline): SQVTM, ANQGSEA. This CDR3 is built from 16 residues. V dropped 0 bases and J dropped 10 bases, with 22 bases sitting between them. The CDR3 DNA reads TGCAGCGTTGAAGACTTACCGGGACTGGTAAGAAGGGAGCAGTTCTTC. Translating it yields CSVEDLPGLVRREQFF.

Sample share makes this clone medium-sized. The chain carries TRBV12-3 or TRBV12-4 and TRBJ1-1; D gene uncertain. V was pared by 2 bases and J by 5 bases, with 6 bases between. This CDR3 spans 12 amino acids. The CDR3 is CASSLPGTEAFF. For the CDR3, the DNA is TGTGCCAGCAGTTTACCGGGTACTGAAGCTTTCTTT.

The chain links TRBV27 to TRBJ2-2, with 10 bases that match TRBD1. The CDR3 has 18 amino acids. The V gene's germline CDR1 is MNHEY and CDR2 SMNVEV (reference sequence). Germline trimming cut 1 base from V and 4 bases from J; bases unmatched to any gene: 9. The CDR3 protein is CASSLYGDRGLGTGELFF. The CDR3 bases are TGTGCCAGCAGTTTATATGGGGACAGGGGCCTTGGCACCGGGGAGCTGTTTTTT.

The rearrangement uses TRBV7-6 and TRBJ2-3; 14 nucleotides line up with TRBD2. Germline CDR1 reads SGHVS; CDR2 reads FNYEAQ. The V gene end was trimmed by 2 bases and the J gene end by 1 base; junction bases not matched to a gene: 5. The CDR3 covers 18 residues. For the CDR3, the DNA is TGTGCCAGCAGCTTATACCCGGGACTAGCGGGGGGCACAGATACGCAGTATTTT. Its translation is CASSLYPGLAGGTDTQYF.

This sequence joins TRBV7-9 and TRBJ2-3; D tentatively fits TRBD1 or TRBD2 (5 bases each). Germline assignment: CDR1 SEHNR and CDR2 FQNEAQ (reference sequence). Trimming removed 5 bases from V and 0 bases from J, with 12 bases in between. This CDR3 is built from 15 residues. CDR3 sequence reads: CASSPGTGSTDTQYF. In nucleotides, the CDR3 is TGTGCCAGCAGCCCCGGGACGGGAAGCACAGATACGCAGTATTTT.

This sequence joins TRBV30 and TRBJ2-2; a weak D match, TRBD2 (5 bases). V lost 3 bases to trimming and J lost 3 bases, with 11 bases between them. The length of the CDR3 is 14 residues. From germline, CDR1 is GTSNPN and CDR2 SVGIG (reference sequence). CDR3 region: CAWRAEEYTGELFF. The DNA of the CDR3 is TGTGCCTGGAGAGCGGAGGAGTACACCGGGGAGCTGTTTTTT.